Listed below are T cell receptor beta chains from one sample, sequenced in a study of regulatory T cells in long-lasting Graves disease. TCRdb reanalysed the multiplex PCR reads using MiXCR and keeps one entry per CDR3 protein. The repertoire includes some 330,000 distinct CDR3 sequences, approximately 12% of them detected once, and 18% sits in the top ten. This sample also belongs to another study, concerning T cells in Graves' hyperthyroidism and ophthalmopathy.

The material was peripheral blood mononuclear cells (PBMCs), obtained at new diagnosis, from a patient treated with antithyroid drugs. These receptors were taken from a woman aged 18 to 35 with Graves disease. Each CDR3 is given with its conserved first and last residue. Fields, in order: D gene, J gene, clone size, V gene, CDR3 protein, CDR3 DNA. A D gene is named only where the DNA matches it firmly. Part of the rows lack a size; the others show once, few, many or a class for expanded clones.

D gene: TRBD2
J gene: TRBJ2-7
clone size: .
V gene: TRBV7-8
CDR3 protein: CASSLPSGRYEQYF
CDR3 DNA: TGTGCCAGCAGCTTACCTAGCGGGAGATACGAGCAGTACTTC

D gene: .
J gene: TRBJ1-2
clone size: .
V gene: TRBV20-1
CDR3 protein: CSARRGPGWGEPGYTF
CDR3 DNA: TGCAGTGCTAGACGGGGACCGGGGTGGGGGGAGCCCGGCTACACCTTC

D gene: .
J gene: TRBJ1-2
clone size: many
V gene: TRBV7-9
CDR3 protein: CASSLTDGYTF
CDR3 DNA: TGTGCCAGCAGCTTGACGGATGGCTACACCTTC

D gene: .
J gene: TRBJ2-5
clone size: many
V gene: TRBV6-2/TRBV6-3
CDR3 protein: CASSYRGQPETQYF
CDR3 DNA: TGTGCCAGCAGTTACCGGGGTCAACCTGAGACCCAGTACTTC

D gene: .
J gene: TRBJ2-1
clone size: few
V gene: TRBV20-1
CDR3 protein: CSARRAFLYNEQFF
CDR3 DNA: TGCAGTGCCCGGAGAGCCTTCCTTTACAATGAGCAGTTCTTC

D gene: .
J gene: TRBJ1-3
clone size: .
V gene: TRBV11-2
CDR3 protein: CASSLAPGNTIYF
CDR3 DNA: TGTGCCAGCAGCTTAGCGCCTGGAAACACCATATATTTT

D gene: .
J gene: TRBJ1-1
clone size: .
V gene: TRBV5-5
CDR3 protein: CASSPLWDDTEAFF
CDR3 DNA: TGTGCCAGCAGCCCGTTATGGGATGACACTGAAGCTTTCTTT

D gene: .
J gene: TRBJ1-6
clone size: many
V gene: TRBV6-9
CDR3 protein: CASSYSSYNSPLHF
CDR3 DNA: TGTGCCAGCAGTTATTCCTCCTATAATTCACCCCTCCACTTT

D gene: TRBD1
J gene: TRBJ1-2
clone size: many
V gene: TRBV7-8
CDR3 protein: CASSPIRQGVVKQDGYTF
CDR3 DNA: TGTGCCAGCAGCCCAATCAGACAGGGGGTAGTTAAACAGGATGGCTACACCTTC

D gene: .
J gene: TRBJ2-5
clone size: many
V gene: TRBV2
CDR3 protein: CASSKGVHQETQYF
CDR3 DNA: TGTGCCAGCAGTAAGGGGGTTCACCAAGAGACCCAGTACTTC

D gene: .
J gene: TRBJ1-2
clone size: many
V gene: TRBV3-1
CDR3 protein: CASSQTGGDSYGYTF
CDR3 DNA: TGTGCCAGCAGCCAGACCGGGGGGGATTCCTATGGCTACACCTTC

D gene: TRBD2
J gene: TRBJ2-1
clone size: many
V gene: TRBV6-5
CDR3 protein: CASSSASSGRSEQFF
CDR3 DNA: TGTGCCAGCAGTTCCGCTTCTAGCGGGAGGAGTGAGCAGTTCTTC

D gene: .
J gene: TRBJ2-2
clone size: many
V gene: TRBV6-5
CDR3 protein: CASSLQGRNTGELFF
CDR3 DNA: TGTGCCAGCAGTTTGCAGGGCCGGAACACCGGGGAGCTGTTTTTT

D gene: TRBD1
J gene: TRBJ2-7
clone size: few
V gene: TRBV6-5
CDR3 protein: CASSYRGGQGTEQYF
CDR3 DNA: TGTGCCAGCAGTTACCGGGGGGGACAGGGGACCGAGCAGTACTTC

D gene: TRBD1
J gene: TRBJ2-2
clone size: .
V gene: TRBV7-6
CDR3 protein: CASSSVGRDRDAGELFF
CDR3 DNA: TGTGCCAGCAGCTCCGTAGGCCGGGACAGGGACGCCGGGGAGCTGTTTTTT

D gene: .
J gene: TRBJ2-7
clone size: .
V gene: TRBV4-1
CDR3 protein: CASSPQAGAGRYTAYEQYF
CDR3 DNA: TGCGCCAGCAGCCCTCAGGCCGGGGCGGGCCGCTATACTGCCTACGAGCAGTACTTC

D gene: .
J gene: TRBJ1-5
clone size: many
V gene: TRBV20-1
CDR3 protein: CSAANLDSPYQPQHF
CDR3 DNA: TGCAGTGCCGCCAACCTTGACAGCCCTTATCAGCCCCAGCATTTT

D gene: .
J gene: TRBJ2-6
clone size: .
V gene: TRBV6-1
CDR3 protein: CASRFFGTGANVLTF
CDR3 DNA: TGTGCCAGCAGATTTTTTGGGACTGGGGCCAACGTCCTGACTTTC

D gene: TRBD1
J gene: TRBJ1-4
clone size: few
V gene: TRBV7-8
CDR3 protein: CASSPRQGGATNEKLFF
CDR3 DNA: TGTGCCAGCAGCCCCAGACAGGGTGGTGCAACTAATGAAAAACTGTTTTTT

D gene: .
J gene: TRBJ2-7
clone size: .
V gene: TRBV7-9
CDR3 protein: CASSSRTPLAQYF
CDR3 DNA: TGTGCCAGCAGCTCGAGGACCCCTCTTGCGCAGTACTTC

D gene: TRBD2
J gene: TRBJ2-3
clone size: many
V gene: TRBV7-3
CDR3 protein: CASSLGLAFATDTQYF
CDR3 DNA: TGTGCCAGCAGCTTAGGACTAGCGTTTGCTACAGATACGCAGTATTTT

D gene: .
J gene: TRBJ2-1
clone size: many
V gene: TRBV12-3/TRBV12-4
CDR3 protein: CASSSAYSLNEQFF
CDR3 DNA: TGTGCCAGCAGTTCCGCTTATAGTCTCAATGAGCAGTTCTTC

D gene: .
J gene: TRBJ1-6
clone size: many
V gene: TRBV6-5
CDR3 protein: CASSYSGVADQNYNSPLHF
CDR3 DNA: TGTGCCAGCAGTTACTCGGGAGTCGCCGATCAAAACTATAATTCACCCCTCCACTTT

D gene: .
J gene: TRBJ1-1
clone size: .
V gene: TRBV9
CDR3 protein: CASSVGSLNTEAFF
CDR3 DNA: TGTGCCAGCAGCGTAGGTAGTTTGAACACTGAAGCTTTCTTT

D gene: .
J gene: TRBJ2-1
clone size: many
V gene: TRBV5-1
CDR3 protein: CASTPRAPTWDEQFF
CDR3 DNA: TGCGCCAGCACCCCCCGGGCCCCGACTTGGGATGAGCAGTTCTTC

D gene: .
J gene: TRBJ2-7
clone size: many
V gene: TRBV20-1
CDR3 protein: CSARKSYEQYF
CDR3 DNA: TGCAGTGCTAGGAAGTCCTACGAGCAGTACTTC

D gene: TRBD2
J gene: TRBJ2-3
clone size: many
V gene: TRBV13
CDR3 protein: CASRPPSGRMDTQYF
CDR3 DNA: TGTGCCAGCAGGCCTCCTAGCGGGAGAATGGATACGCAGTATTTT

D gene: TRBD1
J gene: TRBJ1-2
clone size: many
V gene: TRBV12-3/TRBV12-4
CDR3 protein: CASSLAGGAGTGYTF
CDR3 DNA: TGTGCCAGCAGTTTGGCAGGGGGCGCGGGTACTGGCTACACCTTC

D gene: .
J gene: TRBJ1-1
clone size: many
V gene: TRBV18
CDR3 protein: CASSPMKWGYDSNTEAFF
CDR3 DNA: TGTGCCAGCTCACCCATGAAGTGGGGGTACGACTCGAACACTGAAGCTTTCTTT

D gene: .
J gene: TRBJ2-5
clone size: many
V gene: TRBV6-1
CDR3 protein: CASTPEGGETQYF
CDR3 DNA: TGTGCCAGCACCCCAGAGGGGGGCGAGACCCAGTACTTC